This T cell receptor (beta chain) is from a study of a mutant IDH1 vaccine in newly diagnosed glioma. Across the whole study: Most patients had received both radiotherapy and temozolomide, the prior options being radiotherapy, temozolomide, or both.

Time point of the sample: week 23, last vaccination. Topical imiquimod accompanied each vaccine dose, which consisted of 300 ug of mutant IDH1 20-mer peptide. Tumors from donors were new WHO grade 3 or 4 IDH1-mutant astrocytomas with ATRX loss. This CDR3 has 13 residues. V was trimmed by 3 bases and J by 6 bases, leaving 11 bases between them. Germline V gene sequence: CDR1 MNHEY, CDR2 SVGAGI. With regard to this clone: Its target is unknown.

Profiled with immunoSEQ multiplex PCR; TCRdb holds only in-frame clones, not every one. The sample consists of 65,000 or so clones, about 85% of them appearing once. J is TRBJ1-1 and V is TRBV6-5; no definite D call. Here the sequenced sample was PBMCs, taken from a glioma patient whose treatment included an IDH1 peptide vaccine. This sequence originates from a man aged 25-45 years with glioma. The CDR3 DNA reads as TGTGCCAGCAGTTATGATGTCACCGCTGAAGCTTTCTTT. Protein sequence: CASSYDVTAEAFF.